The count of the clone carrying this T cell receptor beta chain is one. One end of the junction is discordant with germline, which a read error may explain. The data were obtained in a study of chronic HIV infection and antiretroviral therapy. One entry per CDR3 protein, called by TCRdb with MiXCR from the 5' RACE reads. The table records over 40,000 distinct CDR3 sequences, 19% of them present only once. The CDR3 covers 15 residues. The material sequenced was peripheral blood. The receptor was derived from an adult who had HIV and had not received antiretroviral therapy, or was an uninfected healthy control (not recorded which). The rearrangement uses TRBV12-3 or TRBV12-4 and TRBJ2-3, with 12 bases fitting TRBD1. This CDR3 reads CDSSSGQGATDTQYF. Written as DNA, the CDR3 is TGTGACAGCAGCTCGGGACAGGGGGCGACCGATACGCAGTATTTT.